This T cell receptor (beta chain) was captured in a study of identical twins. This clonotype has a count of ten or more. Its target is unknown. Study-wide results and caveats: Models predicted too little out-of-frame TCR alpha sharing in monozygotic twins. For out-of-frame alpha sequences shared by twins, low generation probability was in excess. Researchers caution that invariant MAIT and iNKT cells could partly confound zero-insertion analyses.

A universal primer site was incorporated via template switching, and the cDNA contained unique molecular identifiers. TCRdb reprocessed the 5' RACE reads with MiXCR, giving one entry per CDR3 protein. There are roughly 570,000 distinct CDR3 sequences in the sample; around 9.6% occur only once, and 2.5% to 3% lies in the top ten. Between the trimmed V and J ends, which lost 5 bases and 5 bases, there was a span of 12 bases. CDR3 length: 13 residues. In germline, CDR1 is SQVTM, CDR2 ANQGSEA. These data are also associated with another study on yellow fever vaccine responses in identical twins.

Material: PBMCs. This receptor was taken from a woman aged 18-29 years in good health. The rearrangement joins TRBV29-1 to TRBJ1-4; maybe TRBD1 (6 bases). The CDR3 loop reads CSVLPGQNEKLFF. The CDR3 bases are TGCAGCGTTTTACCGGGACAAAATGAAAAACTGTTTTTT.